The clone carrying this T cell receptor beta chain was counted only a few times. This sample is drawn from a study of blood T cell repertoires in COVID-19. Study processing details: Counts of nucleated cells, estimated from reference gene primer amplification, were obtained. TCRdb's copy holds only in-frame clones and misses some; the assay was immunoSEQ multiplex PCR. V, J and clone size are taken as reported in that table, and D and trimming were inferred from the DNA itself. The table has 110,000 or so clones, approximately 88% seen once; the top ten hold around 8%. V dropped 4 bases and J dropped 3; count of bases not matched to a gene: 4. The CDR3 spans 14 residues. CDR1 is SGHRS, CDR2 YFSETQ, per germline.

The TCR comes from a middle-aged woman with acute or convalescent COVID-19. The chain carries TRBV5-1 and TRBJ1-5; 7 bases map to TRBD1. Sequencing used peripheral blood. The CDR3 region is CASSPGGYNQPQHF. CDR3 coding DNA: TGCGCCAGCAGCCCAGGGGGGTACAATCAGCCCCAGCATTTT.